This is a list of T cell receptor beta chains from one sample in a study of T cells in Graves' hyperthyroidism and ophthalmopathy. TCRdb re-called the multiplex PCR reads with MiXCR, one entry per CDR3 protein. The sample contains hundreds of thousands of distinct CDR3 sequences, 46% of which appear only once. The sample was peripheral blood or thyroid tissue (not recorded which). These receptor sequences come from a woman aged 18 to 35 with Graves' hyperthyroidism. Each CDR3 is given with its conserved first and last residue. A D gene is named only where the DNA matches it firmly. Part of the rows lack a size; the others show once, few, many or a class for expanded clones.

v_call: TRBV20-1
clone_size: few
j_call: TRBJ1-5
d_call: .
cdr3_nt: TGCAGTGCTAGAGATCGTAGACTTAGCAATCAGCCCCAGCATTTT
cdr3_aa: CSARDRRLSNQPQHF

v_call: TRBV2
clone_size: few
j_call: TRBJ1-4
d_call: TRBD1
cdr3_nt: TGTGCCAGCAGTGAGACGACAGGGCGGGGAGATGAAAAACTGTTTTTT
cdr3_aa: CASSETTGRGDEKLFF

v_call: TRBV20-1
clone_size: .
j_call: TRBJ1-5
d_call: .
cdr3_nt: TGCAGTGCTAGGGGGAAGGGGGTTGATCAGCCCCAGCATTTT
cdr3_aa: CSARGKGVDQPQHF

v_call: TRBV11-2
clone_size: many
j_call: TRBJ2-7
d_call: TRBD1
cdr3_nt: TGTGCCAGCAGCGGGACAGGGGTAGGAGAGCAGTACTTC
cdr3_aa: CASSGTGVGEQYF

v_call: TRBV29-1
clone_size: many
j_call: TRBJ1-4
d_call: .
cdr3_nt: TGCAGCGTTCAAAGGGGGACTAATGAAAAACTGTTTTTT
cdr3_aa: CSVQRGTNEKLFF

v_call: TRBV12-3/TRBV12-4
clone_size: .
j_call: TRBJ1-2
d_call: .
cdr3_nt: TGTGCCAGCAGCGCTCAGGGGTACTATGGCTACACCTTC
cdr3_aa: CASSAQGYYGYTF

v_call: TRBV7-9
clone_size: few
j_call: TRBJ1-4
d_call: TRBD1
cdr3_nt: TGTGCCAGCAGGCCTCGACAGGGGGCCGAGAGTGAAAAACTGTTTTTT
cdr3_aa: CASRPRQGAESEKLFF

v_call: TRBV5-1
clone_size: .
j_call: TRBJ2-6
d_call: .
cdr3_nt: TGCGCCACTTCGACGGGGGCCAACGTCCTGACTTTC
cdr3_aa: CATSTGANVLTF

v_call: TRBV10-3
clone_size: once
j_call: TRBJ1-5
d_call: .
cdr3_nt: TGTGCCAGCAGTGACTGGGGGGTTCTCAATCAGCCCCAGCATTTT
cdr3_aa: CASSDWGVLNQPQHF

v_call: TRBV11-1
clone_size: .
j_call: TRBJ2-7
d_call: .
cdr3_nt: TGCGCCAGCAGCCCGCAGGACTCCTACGAGCAGTACTTC
cdr3_aa: CASSPQDSYEQYF

v_call: TRBV7-8
clone_size: .
j_call: TRBJ2-2
d_call: TRBD1
cdr3_nt: TGTGCCAGCAGCTCACCGGGACAGGGACGGCCCGGGGAGCTGTTTTTT
cdr3_aa: CASSSPGQGRPGELFF

v_call: TRBV15
clone_size: few
j_call: TRBJ1-4
d_call: TRBD1
cdr3_nt: TGTGCCACCAGCAGAGGACAGGGTAGTGAAAAACTGTTTTTT
cdr3_aa: CATSRGQGSEKLFF

v_call: TRBV20-1
clone_size: many
j_call: TRBJ2-7
d_call: .
cdr3_nt: TGCAGTGTTGGGCAGCGCTCCTACGAGCAGTACTTC
cdr3_aa: CSVGQRSYEQYF

v_call: TRBV29-1
clone_size: many
j_call: TRBJ1-1
d_call: .
cdr3_nt: TGCAGCGTTGATTTAGGGGAGAGGGACACTGAAGCTTTCTTT
cdr3_aa: CSVDLGERDTEAFF

v_call: TRBV10-3
clone_size: .
j_call: TRBJ2-7
d_call: .
cdr3_nt: TGTGCCAGCAGTTACTCCACTCTAATCGAGCAGCACTTC
cdr3_aa: CASSYSTLIEQHF

v_call: TRBV20-1
clone_size: few
j_call: TRBJ2-5
d_call: .
cdr3_nt: TGCAGTGCTAGTAGGATTTCAGCGCGAGAGACCCAGTACTTC
cdr3_aa: CSASRISARETQYF

v_call: TRBV20-1
clone_size: .
j_call: TRBJ2-7
d_call: TRBD2
cdr3_nt: TGCAGTGCTAGAGTTAGCGGGAGGTCGTCATCCTACGAGCAGTACTTC
cdr3_aa: CSARVSGRSSSYEQYF

v_call: TRBV7-9
clone_size: .
j_call: TRBJ2-7
d_call: TRBD1
cdr3_nt: TGTGCCAGCAGCTACAAAACCAGGGGGCGGGGCGAATACGAGCAGTACTTC
cdr3_aa: CASSYKTRGRGEYEQYF

v_call: TRBV25-1
clone_size: few
j_call: TRBJ1-4
d_call: TRBD1
cdr3_nt: TGTGCCAGCAGTGCACAGGGGGCGGGTGAAAAACTGTTTTTT
cdr3_aa: CASSAQGAGEKLFF

v_call: TRBV12-3/TRBV12-4
clone_size: .
j_call: TRBJ2-7
d_call: TRBD2
cdr3_nt: TGTGCCAGCAGTTTTGGGACTAGCCGCACCTACGAGCAGTACTTC
cdr3_aa: CASSFGTSRTYEQYF

v_call: TRBV29-1
clone_size: .
j_call: TRBJ1-2
d_call: TRBD1
cdr3_nt: TGCAGCGCTACCGGGACAGCCTTCTATGGCTACACCTTC
cdr3_aa: CSATGTAFYGYTF

v_call: TRBV7-8
clone_size: .
j_call: TRBJ2-5
d_call: .
cdr3_nt: TGTGCCAGTATCGGGAGAGAGGGGGGGAGGGAGACCCAGTACTTC
cdr3_aa: CASIGREGGRETQYF

v_call: TRBV20-1
clone_size: few
j_call: TRBJ1-6
d_call: .
cdr3_nt: TGCAGTGCTAGGAAGGATAATTCACCCCTCCACTTT
cdr3_aa: CSARKDNSPLHF

v_call: TRBV20-1
clone_size: few
j_call: TRBJ1-6
d_call: TRBD1
cdr3_nt: TGCAGTGCTAGAGGCGGGACAGGGAGAGCACCCCTCCACTTT
cdr3_aa: CSARGGTGRAPLHF

v_call: TRBV24-1
clone_size: .
j_call: TRBJ2-1
d_call: .
cdr3_nt: TGTGCCACCAGTGATTTACTTAATGAGCAGTTCTTC
cdr3_aa: CATSDLLNEQFF

v_call: TRBV20-1
clone_size: .
j_call: TRBJ2-5
d_call: TRBD2
cdr3_nt: TGCAGTGCTAGCGGGAGGTCGGAATTAACAGAGACCCAGTACTTC
cdr3_aa: CSASGRSELTETQYF

v_call: TRBV7-9
clone_size: once
j_call: TRBJ2-7
d_call: TRBD2
cdr3_nt: TGTGCCAGCAGCTCGAACGGACTAGCGGCCTACGCGCAGTACTTC
cdr3_aa: CASSSNGLAAYAQYF

v_call: TRBV2
clone_size: .
j_call: TRBJ1-2
d_call: .
cdr3_nt: TGTGCCAGCAATGGGGCTAACTATGGCTACACCTTC
cdr3_aa: CASNGANYGYTF

v_call: TRBV29-1
clone_size: few
j_call: TRBJ2-7
d_call: .
cdr3_nt: TGCAGCGTTGAACCCCTCGGGCGAGACTACGAGCAGTACTTC
cdr3_aa: CSVEPLGRDYEQYF

v_call: TRBV5-5
clone_size: .
j_call: TRBJ1-2
d_call: .
cdr3_nt: TGTGCCAGCAGCTTGGGCCGGCTCGGCTACACCTTC
cdr3_aa: CASSLGRLGYTF

v_call: TRBV15
clone_size: few
j_call: TRBJ2-2
d_call: TRBD2
cdr3_nt: TGTGCCACCAGCAGAGGCCCTAGCGGGAGAAACACCGGGGAGCTGTTTTTT
cdr3_aa: CATSRGPSGRNTGELFF

v_call: TRBV2
clone_size: .
j_call: TRBJ1-4
d_call: .
cdr3_nt: TGTGCCAGCAGTGAAAAGCGCGGGGGAAGACTAAATGAAAAACTGTTTTTT
cdr3_aa: CASSEKRGGRLNEKLFF

v_call: TRBV5-1
clone_size: few
j_call: TRBJ2-5
d_call: .
cdr3_nt: TGTGCCAGCAGCTTCACCGGGACGGAGAGGACCCAGTACTTC
cdr3_aa: CASSFTGTERTQYF